This passage covers 6 T cell receptor beta chains from one sample sequenced in a study of blood T cell repertoires in COVID-19. Sequencing was performed with immunoSEQ multiplex PCR; in TCRdb, only in-frame clones are kept and a portion is missing. This table holds a few hundred thousand clones, about 85% found once. Sequenced: peripheral blood. Receptors originate from a human donor with COVID-19, enrolled during active disease. The donor label of this sample is uncertain.

CDR3 in DNA: TGTGCCAGCAGCTTTGAGGGCAATCAGCCCCAGCATTTT. It codes for CASSFEGNQPQHF. The chain combines TRBV7-9 with TRBJ1-5; D is unclear. CDR3 length equals 13 residues. CDR1 is SEHNR, CDR2 FQNEAQ, per germline (reference sequence). The germline V and J ends were trimmed by 3 bases and 2 bases, with 5 bases remaining between them.

This clone was detected only once. Additional DNA sequences in this sample encode the identical CDR3. The rearrangement joins TRBV7-9 to TRBJ2-3; D remains unclear. V was shortened by 5 bases and J by 2 bases, with 11 bases between the two germline ends. The CDR3 runs 14 residues. From germline, CDR1 is SEHNR and CDR2 FQNEAQ (reference sequence). CDR3 in amino acids: CASSLAADTDTQYF. The CDR3, as DNA: TGTGCCAGCAGCCTTGCGGCTGACACAGATACGCAGTATTTT.

The chain is built from TRBV7-3 and TRBJ1-2; 7 nucleotides align to TRBD1. The CDR3 contains 15 residues. The junction had 2 bases not matched to a gene; V was cut back by 1 base and J by 0 bases. CDR1 and CDR2 (germline): SGHTA, FQGTGA. CDR3 DNA sequence: TGTGCCAGCAGCTTAAGGACAGGAGCTAACTATGGCTACACCTTC. This gives the protein CASSLRTGANYGYTF.

Points on this clone: This sample also contains other DNA sequences that code for the same CDR3. The rearrangement uses TRBV7-9 and TRBJ2-7, with D uncertain. The V end lost 5 bases, the J end lost 0 bases, and 5 bases lay between the germline ends. This CDR3 comprises 12 residues. Germline V gene lookup returns CDR1 SEHNR and CDR2 FQNEAQ (reference sequence). The CDR3, as DNA: TGTGCCAGCAGCCTCAGCTCCTACGAGCAGTACTTC. This encodes CASSLSSYEQYF.

This clone has only a few counts. The chain links TRBV6-5 to TRBJ1-2; D ambiguous. Germline-derived CDR1 and CDR2 are MNHEY and SVGAGI. V dropped 0 bases and J dropped 8 bases, with 16 bases sitting between them. The CDR3 covers 15 residues. The CDR3 spells CASSYSVSSRKGYTF. For the CDR3, the DNA is TGTGCCAGCAGTTACTCAGTAAGCTCACGTAAAGGCTACACCTTC.

The gene calls are TRBV4-1 and TRBJ2-1, with 7 nucleotides matching TRBD1. Trimming removed 4 bases from V and 4 bases from J; junction bases left unmatched: 10. From germline, CDR1 is MGHRA and CDR2 YSYEKL. The CDR3 covers 16 residues. The CDR3 DNA reads as TGCGCCAGCAGCCGAACCACAGGGGCGTCATACAATGAGCAGTTCTTC. Protein: CASSRTTGASYNEQFF.